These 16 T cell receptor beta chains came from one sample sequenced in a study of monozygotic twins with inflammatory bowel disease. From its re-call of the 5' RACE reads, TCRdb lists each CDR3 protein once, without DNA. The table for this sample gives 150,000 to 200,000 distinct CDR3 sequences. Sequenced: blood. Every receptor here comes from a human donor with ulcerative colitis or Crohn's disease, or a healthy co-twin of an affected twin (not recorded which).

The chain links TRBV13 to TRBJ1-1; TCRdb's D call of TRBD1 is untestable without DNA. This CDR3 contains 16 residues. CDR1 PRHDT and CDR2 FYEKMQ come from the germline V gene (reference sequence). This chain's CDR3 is CASSLGSGHPNTEAFF.

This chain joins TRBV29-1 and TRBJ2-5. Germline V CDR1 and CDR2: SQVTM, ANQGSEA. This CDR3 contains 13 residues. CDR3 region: CSVEVQAQETQYF. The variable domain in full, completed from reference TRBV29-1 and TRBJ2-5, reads SAVISQKPSRDICQRGTSLTIQCQVDSQVTMMFWYRQQPGQSLTLIATANQGSEATYESGFVIDKFPISRPNLTFSTLTVSNMSPEDSSIYLCSVEVQAQETQYFGPGTRLLVL.

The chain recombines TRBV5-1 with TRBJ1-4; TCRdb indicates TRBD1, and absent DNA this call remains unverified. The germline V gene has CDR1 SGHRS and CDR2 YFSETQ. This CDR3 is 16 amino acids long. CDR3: CASTLQPQGVGEKLFF.

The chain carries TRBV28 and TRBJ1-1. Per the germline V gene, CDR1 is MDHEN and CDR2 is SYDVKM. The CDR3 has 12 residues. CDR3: CASRLSATEAFF.

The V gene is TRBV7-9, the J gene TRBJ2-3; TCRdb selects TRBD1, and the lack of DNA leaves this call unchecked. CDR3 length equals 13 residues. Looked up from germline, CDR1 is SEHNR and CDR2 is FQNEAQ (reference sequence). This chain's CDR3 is CASSFRDADTQYF. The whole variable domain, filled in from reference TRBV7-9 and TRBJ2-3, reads DTGVSQNPRHKITKRGQNVTFRCDPISEHNRLYWYRQTLGQGPEFLTYFQNEAQLEKSRLLSDRFSAERPKGSFSTLEIQRTEQGDSAMYLCASSFRDADTQYFGPGTRLTVL.

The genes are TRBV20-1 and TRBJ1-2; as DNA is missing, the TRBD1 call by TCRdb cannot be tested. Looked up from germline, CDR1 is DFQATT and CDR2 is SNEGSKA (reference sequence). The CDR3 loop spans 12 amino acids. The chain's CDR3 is CSASKAGNGYTF.

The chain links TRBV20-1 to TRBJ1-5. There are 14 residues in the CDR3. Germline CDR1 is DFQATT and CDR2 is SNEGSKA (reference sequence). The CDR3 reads CSASNGGGNQPQHF.

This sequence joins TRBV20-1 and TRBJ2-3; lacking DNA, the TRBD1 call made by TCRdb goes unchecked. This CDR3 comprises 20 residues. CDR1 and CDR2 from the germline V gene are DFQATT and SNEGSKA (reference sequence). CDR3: CSARRAYRGPLATSTDTQYF.

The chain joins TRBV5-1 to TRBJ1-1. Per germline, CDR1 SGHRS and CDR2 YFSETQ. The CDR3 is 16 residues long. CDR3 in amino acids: CASRIGTGLMNTEAFF.

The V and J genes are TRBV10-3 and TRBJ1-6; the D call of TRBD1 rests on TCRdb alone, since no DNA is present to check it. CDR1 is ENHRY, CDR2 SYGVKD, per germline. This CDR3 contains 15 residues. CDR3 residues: CAIRGDSIYNSPLHF.

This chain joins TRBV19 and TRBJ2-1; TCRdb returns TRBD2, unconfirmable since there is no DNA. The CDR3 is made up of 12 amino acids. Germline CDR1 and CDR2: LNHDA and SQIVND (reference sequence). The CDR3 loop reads CASSPSGEEQFF.

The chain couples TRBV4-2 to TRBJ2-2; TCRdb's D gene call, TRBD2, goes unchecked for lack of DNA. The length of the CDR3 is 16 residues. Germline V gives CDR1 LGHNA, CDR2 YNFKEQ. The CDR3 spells CASSQGSLGGAGELFF.

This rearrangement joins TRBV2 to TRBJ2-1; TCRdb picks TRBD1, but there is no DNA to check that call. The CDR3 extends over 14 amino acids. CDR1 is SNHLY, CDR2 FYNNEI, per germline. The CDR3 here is CASKEQGPSNEQFF.

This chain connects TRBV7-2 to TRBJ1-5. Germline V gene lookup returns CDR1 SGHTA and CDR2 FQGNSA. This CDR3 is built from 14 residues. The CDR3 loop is CASSSQLSNQPQHF.

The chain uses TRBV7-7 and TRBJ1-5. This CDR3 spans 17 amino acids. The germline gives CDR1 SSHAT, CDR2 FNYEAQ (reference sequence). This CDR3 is CASSLVADRKSNQPQHF. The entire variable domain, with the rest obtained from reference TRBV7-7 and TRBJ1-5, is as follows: GAGVSQSPRYKVTKRGQDVTLRCDPISSHATLYWYQQALGQGPEFLTYFNYEAQPDKSGLPSDRFSAERPEGSISTLTIQRTEQRDSAMYRCASSLVADRKSNQPQHFGDGTRLSIL.

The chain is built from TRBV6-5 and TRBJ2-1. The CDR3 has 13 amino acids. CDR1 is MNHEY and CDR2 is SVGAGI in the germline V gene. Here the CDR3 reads CASSYGSGLEQFF.